This T cell receptor beta chain was obtained from a study of T-cell memory formation after mild COVID-19. Study overall: Clusters of TCRs were largely donor specific.

This CDR3 spans 19 amino acids. The germline V gene encodes CDR1 SGHRS and CDR2 YFSETQ. Unmatched junction bases numbered 10, after V lost 1 base and J lost 0 bases. Each CDR3 protein is one row after TCRdb ran MiXCR on the 5' RACE reads. The profile covers 200,000 to 250,000 distinct CDR3 sequences, with 15% to 20% appearing a single time and around 3.8% taken by the ten largest. This clonotype was counted between two and nine times. This sequence joins TRBV5-1 and TRBJ2-1, with 10 bases that match TRBD2. This clonotype was sampled from a young man who had mild COVID-19 (a few samples of this study predate the infection). Cell type and time point are not known. The sample taken for sequencing was PBMCs or a T cell subset sorted from them (not recorded which). The CDR3 DNA reads TGCGCCAGCAGCTTGCGCCCTAGCGGGGGACCTAGCTCCTACAATGAGCAGTTCTTC. This translates into CASSLRPSGGPSSYNEQFF.